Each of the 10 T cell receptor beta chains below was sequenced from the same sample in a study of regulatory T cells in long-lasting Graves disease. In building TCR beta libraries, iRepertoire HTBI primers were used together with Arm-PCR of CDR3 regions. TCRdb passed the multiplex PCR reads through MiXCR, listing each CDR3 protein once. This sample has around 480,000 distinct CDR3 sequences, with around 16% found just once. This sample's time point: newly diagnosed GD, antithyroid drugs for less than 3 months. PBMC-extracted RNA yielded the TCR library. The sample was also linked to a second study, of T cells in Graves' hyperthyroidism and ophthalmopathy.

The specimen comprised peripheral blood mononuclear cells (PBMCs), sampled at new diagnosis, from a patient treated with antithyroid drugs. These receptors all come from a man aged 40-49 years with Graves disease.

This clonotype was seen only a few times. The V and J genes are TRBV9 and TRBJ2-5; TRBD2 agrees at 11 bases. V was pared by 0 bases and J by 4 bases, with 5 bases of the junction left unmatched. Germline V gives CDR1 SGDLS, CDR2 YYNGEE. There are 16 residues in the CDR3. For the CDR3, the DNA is TGTGCCAGCAGCGTAGAAGGCCTAGCGGGAGGAGAGACCCAGTACTTC. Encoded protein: CASSVEGLAGGETQYF.

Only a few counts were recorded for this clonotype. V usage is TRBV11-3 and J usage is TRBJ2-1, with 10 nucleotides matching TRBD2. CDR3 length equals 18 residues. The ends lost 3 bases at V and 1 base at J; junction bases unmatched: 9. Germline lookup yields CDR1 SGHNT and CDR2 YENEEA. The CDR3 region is CASSFRTSGIGSYNEQFF. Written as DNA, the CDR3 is TGTGCCAGCAGCTTCAGAACTAGCGGGATAGGGTCCTACAATGAGCAGTTCTTC.

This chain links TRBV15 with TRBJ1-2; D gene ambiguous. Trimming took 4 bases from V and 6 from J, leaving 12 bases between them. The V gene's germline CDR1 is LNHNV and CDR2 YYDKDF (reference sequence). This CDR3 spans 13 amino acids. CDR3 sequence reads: CATSTTASHGYTF. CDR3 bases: TGTGCCACCAGCACGACCGCAAGCCATGGCTACACCTTC.

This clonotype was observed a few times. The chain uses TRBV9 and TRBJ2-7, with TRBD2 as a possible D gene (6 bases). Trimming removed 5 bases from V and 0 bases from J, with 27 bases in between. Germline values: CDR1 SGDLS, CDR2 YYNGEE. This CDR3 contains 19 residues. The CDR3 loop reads CASRTPGLPSFGGSYEQYF. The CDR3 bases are TGTGCCAGCAGAACCCCGGGACTCCCATCCTTCGGTGGCTCCTACGAGCAGTACTTC.

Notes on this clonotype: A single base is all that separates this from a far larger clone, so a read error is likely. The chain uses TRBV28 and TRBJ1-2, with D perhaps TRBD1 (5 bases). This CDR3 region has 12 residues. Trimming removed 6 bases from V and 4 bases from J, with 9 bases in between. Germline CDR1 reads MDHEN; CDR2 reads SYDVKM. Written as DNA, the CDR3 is TGTGCCAGCAGGACAGAGGGCTATGGCTACACCTTC. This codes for CASRTEGYGYTF.

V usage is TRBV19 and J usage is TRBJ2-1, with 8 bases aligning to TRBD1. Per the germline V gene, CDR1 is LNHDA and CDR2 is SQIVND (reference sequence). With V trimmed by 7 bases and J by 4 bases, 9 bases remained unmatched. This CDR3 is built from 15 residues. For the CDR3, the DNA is TGTGCCAGTACTTACCGGGACAGGACTTACAATGAGCAGTTCTTC. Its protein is CASTYRDRTYNEQFF.

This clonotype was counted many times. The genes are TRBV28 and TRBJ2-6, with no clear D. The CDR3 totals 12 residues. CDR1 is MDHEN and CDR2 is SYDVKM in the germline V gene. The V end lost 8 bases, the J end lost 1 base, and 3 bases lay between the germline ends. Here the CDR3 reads CASHSGANVLTF. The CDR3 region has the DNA TGTGCCAGCCATTCTGGGGCCAACGTCCTGACTTTC.

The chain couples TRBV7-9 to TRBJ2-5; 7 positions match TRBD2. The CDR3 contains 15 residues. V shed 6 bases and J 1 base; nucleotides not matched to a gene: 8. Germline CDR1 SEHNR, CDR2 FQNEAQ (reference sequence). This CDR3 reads CASSWGGTFQETQYF. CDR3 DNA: TGTGCCAGCAGTTGGGGGGGGACTTTCCAAGAGACCCAGTACTTC.

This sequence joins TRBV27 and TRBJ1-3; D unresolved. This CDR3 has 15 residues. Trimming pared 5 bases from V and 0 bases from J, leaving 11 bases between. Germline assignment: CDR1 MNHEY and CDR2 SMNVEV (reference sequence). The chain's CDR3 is CASSPQVNSGNTIYF. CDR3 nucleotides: TGTGCCAGCAGTCCCCAGGTCAACTCTGGAAACACCATATATTTT.

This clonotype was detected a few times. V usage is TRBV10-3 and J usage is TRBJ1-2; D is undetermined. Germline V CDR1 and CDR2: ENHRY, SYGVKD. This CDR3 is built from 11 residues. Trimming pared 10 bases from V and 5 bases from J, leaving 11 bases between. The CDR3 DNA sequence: TGTGCCACTACTACAGCGTATGGCTACACCTTC. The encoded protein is CATTTAYGYTF.